This T cell receptor beta chain is drawn from a study of shared clonotypes between healthy human individuals. General study points: The generation probabilities recorded for non-shared clonotypes fell below those of clonotypes shared by all four donors. On the whole, naive subsets had larger estimated richness than memory subsets had.

Positively selected for CCR7, the CD45RO-negative cells used as naive CD8 cells excluded terminally differentiated effector memory CD45RA+ cells. Within Nashville, Tennessee resided all donors, each a Caucasian adult. The assay was immunoSEQ multiplex PCR, and TCRdb's table has in-frame clones only and misses some. The profile shows roughly 2,000,000 clones, about 93% of them singletons. Notes on this clone: What it binds is unknown.

This CDR3 spans 15 amino acids. Trimming took off 1 base at V and 0 bases at J, with 7 bases between the two ends. Germline CDR1 SGHNT, CDR2 YENEEA. The sequence was obtained from a man in his late teens or twenties in good health. Some clones in this sample may be carry-over from other donors' samples. The material sequenced was naive CD8+ T cells from PBMCs. The gene calls are TRBV11-3 and TRBJ2-1, with D uncertain. CDR3 sequence: CASSLGSSSYNEQFF. CDR3 coding DNA: TGTGCCAGCAGCTTAGGGTCGAGCTCCTACAATGAGCAGTTCTTC.